These 8 T cell receptor beta chains were sequenced from one sample in a study of T cells in tuberculosis. TCRdb's table, derived via immunoSEQ multiplex PCR, lists solely in-frame clones and lacks some. The table has around 30,000 clones, 90% to 95% seen once. What was sequenced was PBMCs. These receptors all stem from a donor aged 10-35 years with latent tuberculosis or without tuberculosis infection.

The V and J genes are TRBV27 and TRBJ1-5; 7 bases line up with TRBD1. This CDR3 region has 15 residues. The germline V gene encodes CDR1 MNHEY and CDR2 SMNVEV (reference sequence). Germline trimming cut 5 bases from V and 3 bases from J; bases unmatched to any gene: 7. In DNA form, the CDR3 reads TGTGCCAGCAGTCCCTGGGGACAGAACAATCAGCCCCAGCATTTT. Encoded protein: CASSPWGQNNQPQHF.

The chain employs TRBV18 and TRBJ2-7; D gene ambiguous. CDR3 length equals 13 residues. From germline, CDR1 is KGHSH and CDR2 LQKENI. Deletions cut 5 bases from V and 0 bases from J, with 8 bases between. The CDR3 loop reads CASSYPSSYEQYF. CDR3 DNA sequence: TGTGCCAGCTCATATCCCTCCTCCTACGAGCAGTACTTC.

The chain employs TRBV29-1 and TRBJ2-7; tentatively, D is TRBD1 (6 bases). The germline V and J ends were trimmed by 4 bases and 7 bases, with 14 bases remaining between them. The CDR3 covers 12 residues. Germline V lookup: CDR1 SQVTM, CDR2 ANQGSEA. CDR3 loop: CSVASQGNEQYF. The DNA of the CDR3 is TGCAGCGTTGCGTCCCAGGGGAATGAGCAGTACTTC.

The CDR3 DNA reads TGTGCCAGCAGTGACTTAGCGGGCTCCTACAATGAGCAGTTCTTC. It encodes CASSDLAGSYNEQFF. V gene TRBV6-4 combines with J gene TRBJ2-1, with 7 bases aligning to TRBD2. CDR1 MRHNA and CDR2 SNTAGT come from the germline V gene. After removal of 1 base from V and 0 bases from J, the junction contained 0 bases not matched to a gene. The CDR3 sequence is 15 residues long.

This chain joins TRBV5-1 and TRBJ2-1; possible D gene TRBD1, 6 bases. This CDR3 has 14 residues. Germline V gene lookup returns CDR1 SGHRS and CDR2 YFSETQ. V dropped 1 base and J dropped 5 bases, with 10 bases sitting between them. DNA of the CDR3: TGCGCCAGCAGCTTGACAGGGCTGAACAATGAGCAGTTCTTC. Its protein product is CASSLTGLNNEQFF.

The V and J genes are TRBV28 and TRBJ1-2, with 8 positions matching TRBD1. The trim removed 2 bases at V and 4 bases at J, leaving 3 bases unmatched. This CDR3 has 14 residues. The V gene's germline CDR1 is MDHEN and CDR2 SYDVKM. CDR3 nucleotides: TGTGCCAGCAGTTTACCACAGGGGGTCTATGGCTACACCTTC. This encodes CASSLPQGVYGYTF.

The chain recombines TRBV29-1 with TRBJ1-1; 7 nucleotides match TRBD1. Germline values: CDR1 SQVTM, CDR2 ANQGSEA. J lost 6 bases, V lost 7 bases, and 11 bases had no gene match. This CDR3 is built from 13 residues. The CDR3 DNA reads TGCAGCGCCCCCGGACAGGACGTTCCTGAAGCTTTCTTT. Protein sequence: CSAPGQDVPEAFF.

V gene TRBV6-6 combines with J gene TRBJ2-1; 13 nucleotides agree with TRBD2. This CDR3 contains 15 residues. Looked up from germline, CDR1 is MNHNY and CDR2 is SVGAGI (reference sequence). After removal of 6 bases from V and 4 bases from J, the junction contained 3 bases not matched to a gene. CDR3 DNA: TGTGCCAGCAGACTAGCGGGGGGGTTTTACAATGAGCAGTTCTTC. Translated: CASRLAGGFYNEQFF.